This passage covers 22 T cell receptor beta chains from one sample sequenced in a study of CD8 T cells in Susac syndrome. RNA totalling roughly 0.45 to 1 ug underwent reverse transcription with random hexamers. TCRdb itself ran the immunoSEQ multiplex PCR reads through MiXCR, one entry per CDR3 protein. The sample yields about 130,000 distinct CDR3 sequences, about 94% seen once. Sequencing was carried out using CD8+ T cells from PBMCs. All receptors come from a human donor with Susac syndrome.

The chain has TRBV30 and TRBJ2-5, with D maybe TRBD2 (6 bases). The ends were cut back, 1 base at V and 2 bases at J, with 14 bases in the middle. The CDR3 is 15 amino acids. CDR1 and CDR2 (germline): GTSNPN, SVGIG (reference sequence). The CDR3: CAWSGREREQETQYF. DNA for the CDR3: TGTGCCTGGAGTGGGAGGGAGAGGGAACAAGAGACCCAGTACTTC.

The chain carries TRBV3-1 and TRBJ2-1; perhaps D is TRBD1 or TRBD2 (5 bases each). Germline-derived CDR1 and CDR2 are LGHDT and YNNKEL (reference sequence). The V end was cut by 0 bases, the J end by 2 bases, with 8 bases between. The CDR3 has 15 amino acids. The CDR3 bases are TGTGCCAGCAGCCAAGATCGGGACCCCTACAATGAGCAGTTCTTC. Translation gives CASSQDRDPYNEQFF.

This chain connects TRBV6-4 to TRBJ2-3; 10 bases match TRBD2. Trimming cost V 5 bases and J 4 bases; bases outside gene matches: 6. The CDR3 sequence is 15 residues long. CDR1 is MRHNA and CDR2 is SNTAGT in the germline V gene. CDR3 sequence (DNA): TGTGCCAGCAGTCGCAGCGGGGGGGCTTCAGATACGCAGTATTTT. Its protein is CASSRSGGASDTQYF.

This clonotype is a singleton in its sample. The V gene is TRBV4-2, the J gene TRBJ2-7, with no clear D. The V gene lost 1 base and the J gene lost 0 bases, with 7 bases spanning the gap. There are 14 residues in the CDR3. Germline values: CDR1 LGHNA, CDR2 YNFKEQ. The CDR3 DNA reads as TGTGCCAGCAGCCAAGGTCTCACCTCCTACGAGCAGTACTTC. Translation gives CASSQGLTSYEQYF.

The CDR3 sequence is CASSQRQGAAAKNIQYF. CDR3 nucleotide sequence: TGCGCCAGCAGCCAGAGACAGGGGGCAGCGGCCAAAAACATTCAGTACTTC. This sequence joins TRBV4-1 and TRBJ2-4, with TRBD1 identical over 10 bases. Losses at the gene ends were 3 bases for V and 1 base for J; bases not matched to a gene: 6. The CDR3 has 17 amino acids. In germline, CDR1 is MGHRA, CDR2 YSYEKL.

The J gene is TRBJ1-6, the V gene TRBV25-1; D is possibly TRBD1 (6 bases). Trimming took off 2 bases at V and 10 bases at J, with 12 bases between the two ends. The CDR3 runs to 14 residues. Per the germline V gene, CDR1 is MGHDK and CDR2 is SYGVNS. Here the CDR3 reads CASSEQGPQSPLHF. CDR3 nucleotides: TGTGCCAGCAGTGAACAGGGGCCCCAATCACCCCTCCACTTT.

The chain recombines TRBV4-3 with TRBJ2-1; 10 bases fit TRBD2. The CDR3 contains 18 residues. Germline trimming cut 2 bases from V and 1 base from J; bases unmatched to any gene: 8. Germline lookup yields CDR1 LGHNA and CDR2 YSLEER. In nucleotides, the CDR3 is TGCGCCAGCAGCCAATCTCAGCTAGCGGGAGCTTCCTACAATGAGCAGTTCTTC. Amino acid sequence: CASSQSQLAGASYNEQFF.

The chain recombines TRBV9 with TRBJ2-3; D unresolved. This CDR3 has 14 residues. The germline V and J ends were trimmed by 0 bases and 5 bases, with 10 bases remaining between them. The germline V gene encodes CDR1 SGDLS and CDR2 YYNGEE. The CDR3 DNA follows: TGTGCCAGCAGCGTAGTAGGGTCTGAAGATACGCAGTATTTT. This gives the protein CASSVVGSEDTQYF. Full variable domain (missing parts from reference TRBV9 and TRBJ2-3): DSGVTQTPKHLITATGQRVTLRCSPRSGDLSVYWYQQSLDQGLQFLIQYYNGEERAKGNILERFSAQQFPDLHSELNLSSLELGDSALYFCASSVVGSEDTQYFGPGTRLTVL.

This clonotype came up once. The V gene is TRBV30, the J gene TRBJ2-1; TRBD1 aligns across 10 bases. CDR1 GTSNPN and CDR2 SVGIG come from the germline V gene (reference sequence). J lost 15 bases, V lost 2 bases, and 7 bases had no gene match. The CDR3 runs to 12 residues. The CDR3 bases are TGTGCCTGGAGTTCGGGACAGGGGAACCCGTTCTTC. Its protein product is CAWSSGQGNPFF.

V and J are TRBV6-2 or TRBV6-3 and TRBJ2-3, with unresolved D. The CDR3 has 15 amino acids. The V gene's germline CDR1 is MNHEY and CDR2 SVGEGT. Trimming took 2 bases from V and 2 from J, leaving 11 bases between them. In DNA form, the CDR3 reads TGTGCCAGCAGTTACATCCAGAGCGCCACAGATACGCAGTATTTT. It translates to CASSYIQSATDTQYF.

The genes are TRBV11-1 and TRBJ1-6; possible D gene TRBD1, 5 bases. CDR3 size: 15 residues. The ends were cut back, 4 bases at V and 7 bases at J, with 14 bases in the middle. CDR1 and CDR2 from the germline V gene are SGHAT and FQDESV (reference sequence). The CDR3 region has the DNA TGTGCCAGCAGCTCCGACCTGGGACGGAATTCACCCCTCCACTTT. This translates into CASSSDLGRNSPLHF. The variable domain in full, with the rest retrieved from reference TRBV11-1 and TRBJ1-6, is EAEVAQSPRYKITEKSQAVAFWCDPISGHATLYWYRQILGQGPELLVQFQDESVVDDSQLPKDRFSAERLKGVDSTLKIQPAELGDSAMYLCASSSDLGRNSPLHFGNGTRLTVT.

This chain joins TRBV11-1 and TRBJ1-2; D call uncertain. Germline V gene sequence: CDR1 SGHAT, CDR2 FQDESV (reference sequence). Between the trimmed V and J ends, which lost 5 bases and 6 bases, there was a span of 19 bases. The CDR3 runs to 15 residues. DNA for the CDR3: TGTGCCAGCAGCCTAGGTGGCGAAGGGCCTAATGGCTACACCTTC. Residues: CASSLGGEGPNGYTF.

The rearrangement joins TRBV6-2 or TRBV6-3 to TRBJ2-1; D may be TRBD1 (6 bases). Germline-derived CDR1 and CDR2 are MNHEY and SVGEGT. CDR3 length equals 17 residues. V was shortened by 5 bases and J by 4 bases, with 21 bases between the two germline ends. The CDR3: CASSGSMSVDRYNEQFF. The DNA of the CDR3 is TGTGCCAGCAGTGGCTCAATGTCGGTTGACAGGTACAATGAGCAGTTCTTC.

V and J are TRBV27 and TRBJ2-3, with TRBD1 identical over 8 bases. V was clipped by 1 base and J by 3 bases; unmatched bases: 9. Germline CDR1 is MNHEY and CDR2 is SMNVEV (reference sequence). The CDR3 covers 17 residues. The CDR3 sequence is CASSLLQGASETDTQYF. For the CDR3, the DNA is TGTGCCAGCAGTTTATTGCAGGGGGCGTCAGAGACAGATACGCAGTATTTT.

The rearrangement links TRBV18 to TRBJ1-3, with a weak D call TRBD1 (6 bases). The V gene lost 2 bases and the J gene lost 3 bases, with 14 bases spanning the gap. The CDR3 runs to 16 residues. CDR1 is KGHSH and CDR2 is LQKENI in the germline V gene. The CDR3 loop is CASSPFSGAYGNTIYF. CDR3 nucleotides: TGTGCCAGCTCACCATTCTCGGGGGCCTATGGAAACACCATATATTTT.

The chain employs TRBV28 and TRBJ1-4; D may be TRBD1 (5 bases). V was shortened by 3 bases and J by 8 bases, with 10 bases between the two germline ends. Germline CDR1 MDHEN, CDR2 SYDVKM. This CDR3 has 13 residues. As DNA, the CDR3 is TGTGCCAGCAGTTTCGAAGGGGCGGAAAAACTGTTTTTT. Translating it yields CASSFEGAEKLFF.

This sequence joins TRBV20-1 and TRBJ1-1; the D gene is possibly TRBD1 (6 bases). CDR1 DFQATT and CDR2 SNEGSKA come from the germline V gene (reference sequence). This CDR3 comprises 14 residues. Trimming left V 0 bases short and J 3 bases short, with 11 bases between. DNA for the CDR3: TGCAGTGCTAGAGATGGCCAGGGGTACACTGAAGCTTTCTTT. Amino acid sequence: CSARDGQGYTEAFF.

This clonotype was counted once. The chain couples TRBV2 to TRBJ1-1; D might be TRBD1 (5 bases). Trimming took off 7 bases at V and 1 base at J, with 7 bases between the two ends. Germline values: CDR1 SNHLY, CDR2 FYNNEI. The CDR3 totals 12 residues. CDR3 bases: TGTGCCAGCAACAGGAGGAACACTGAAGCTTTCTTT. Translation gives CASNRRNTEAFF.

The chain employs TRBV11-3 and TRBJ2-5; 8 bases map to TRBD1. Trimming cost V 5 bases and J 1 base; bases outside gene matches: 9. Germline values: CDR1 SGHNT, CDR2 YENEEA. This CDR3 region has 16 residues. CDR3 in DNA: TGTGCCAGCAGCCCAAGCTGGACAGGGCCCCAAGAGACCCAGTACTTC. It specifies CASSPSWTGPQETQYF.

The V gene is TRBV7-6, the J gene TRBJ2-2; D remains ambiguous. From germline, CDR1 is SGHVS and CDR2 FNYEAQ. Trimming removed 2 bases from V and 6 bases from J, with 10 bases in between. CDR3 size: 14 residues. The CDR3 is CASSLSGYAGELFF. The CDR3 DNA sequence: TGTGCCAGCAGCTTATCCGGGTACGCCGGGGAGCTGTTTTTT.

This clonotype was seen a few times. One end of the junction varies from germline; a read error may be responsible. V and J are TRBV5-6 and TRBJ2-2; TRBD1 or TRBD2 may be the D gene (5 bases each). Germline assignment: CDR1 SGHDT and CDR2 YYEEEE. The CDR3 covers 13 residues. This CDR3 reads CASSSGLAGELFF. DNA for the CDR3: TGTGCCAGCAGTTCAGGGTTGGCCGGGGAGCTCTTTTTT. The full variable domain, in which reference TRBV5-6 and TRBJ2-2 provide the parts outside the CDR3, is DAGVTQSPTHLIKTRGQQVTLRCSPKSGHDTVSWYQQALGQGPQFIFQYYEEEERQRGNFPDRFSGHQFPNYSSELNVNALLLGDSALYLCASSSGLAGELFFGEGSRLTVL.

The J gene is TRBJ2-1, the V gene TRBV7-9, with D unresolved. Germline V CDR1 and CDR2: SEHNR, FQNEAQ (reference sequence). The CDR3 has 13 residues. V lost 5 bases to trimming and J lost 2 bases, with 7 bases between them. This CDR3 is CASSPPTYNEQFF. Here the CDR3 DNA reads TGTGCCAGCAGCCCCCCTACCTACAATGAGCAGTTCTTC.